The 29 T cell receptor beta chains below all came from one sample that was sequenced in a study of cytomegalovirus exposure and HLA in healthy donors. Assay: immunoSEQ multiplex PCR; the TCRdb copy retains only in-frame clones and omits some. This table has 150,000 to 200,000 clones, roughly 84% appearing once. Sequenced: PBMCs. The receptor source for this set is a man aged 25-45 years in good health and CMV-seropositive.

The chain couples TRBV7-6 to TRBJ1-1; 8 bases fit TRBD1. V was pared by 10 bases and J by 4 bases, with 8 bases of the junction left unmatched. Germline-derived CDR1 and CDR2 are SGHVS and FNYEAQ. CDR3 length equals 13 residues. CDR3 in amino acids: CATTGTGGTEAFF. In nucleotides, the CDR3 is TGTGCCACCACCGGCACAGGGGGCACTGAAGCTTTCTTT.

The chain employs TRBV19 and TRBJ1-2, with no clear D. Per the germline V gene, CDR1 is LNHDA and CDR2 is SQIVND (reference sequence). The V end was cut by 0 bases, the J end by 2 bases, with 10 bases between. The CDR3 is 15 amino acids. The CDR3 DNA reads TGTGCCAGTAGTATAGAGGCGGTCAGCAACTATGGCTACACCTTC. It yields the protein CASSIEAVSNYGYTF. Full variable domain (rest looked up from reference TRBV19 and TRBJ1-2): DGGITQSPKYLFRKEGQNVTLSCEQNLNHDAMYWYRQDPGQGLRLIYYSQIVNDFQKGDIAEGYSVSREKKESFPLTVTSAQKNPTAFYLCASSIEAVSNYGYTFGSGTRLTVV.

The rearrangement joins TRBV28 to TRBJ2-7, with a tentative D call TRBD1 (6 bases). Germline loops: CDR1 MDHEN, CDR2 SYDVKM. The CDR3 sequence is 12 residues long. The V gene lost 6 bases and the J gene lost 3 bases, with 9 bases spanning the gap. Here the CDR3 reads CASSRGYYEQYF. DNA for the CDR3: TGTGCCAGCAGCAGGGGCTACTACGAGCAGTACTTC.

The V and J genes are TRBV19 and TRBJ1-2; 9 nucleotides match TRBD1. The germline gives CDR1 LNHDA, CDR2 SQIVND (reference sequence). J lost 8 bases, V lost 11 bases, and 12 bases had no gene match. CDR3 length: 13 residues. CDR3 amino acids: CASIGQGTDGYTF. In nucleotides, the CDR3 is TGTGCCTCGATAGGACAGGGGACTGACGGCTACACCTTC.

The chain has TRBV18 and TRBJ1-3; D gene uncertain. The CDR3 runs 14 residues. Trimming took 5 bases from V and 1 from J, leaving 9 bases between them. CDR1 and CDR2 from the germline V gene are KGHSH and LQKENI. CDR3 DNA: TGTGCCAGCTCAGAAACAGAGTCTGGAAACACCATATATTTT. It codes for CASSETESGNTIYF.

The J gene is TRBJ2-2, the V gene TRBV5-1, with a possible D match to TRBD1 (6 bases). Trimming took 3 bases from V and 3 from J, leaving 15 bases between them. The CDR3 runs to 16 residues. Germline V lookup: CDR1 SGHRS, CDR2 YFSETQ. CDR3 protein: CASSSNRADYTGELFF. DNA of the CDR3: TGCGCCAGCAGCTCTAACAGGGCCGATTACACCGGGGAGCTGTTTTTT.

In its sample, this clone was seen a few times. This rearrangement joins TRBV4-2 to TRBJ2-7; D is perhaps TRBD1 (5 bases). V gave up 0 bases and J gave up 2 bases, with 11 bases separating them. Germline loops: CDR1 LGHNA, CDR2 YNFKEQ. This CDR3 is 15 amino acids long. The CDR3 here is CASSQDFTDTYEQYF. The CDR3 nucleotides read TGTGCCAGCAGCCAAGATTTTACGGACACCTACGAGCAGTACTTC.

This sequence joins TRBV28 and TRBJ2-2; 12 bases are a match to TRBD2. The germline V gene has CDR1 MDHEN and CDR2 SYDVKM. This CDR3 contains 15 residues. The V segment lost 5 bases and the J segment 5 bases; nucleotides outside the gene matches: 3. CDR3 protein: CASSKLAGGTGELFF. The CDR3 DNA follows: TGTGCCAGCAGTAAGCTAGCGGGGGGGACCGGGGAGCTGTTTTTT.

The chain links TRBV27 to TRBJ1-4; D gene ambiguous. The CDR3 length is 15 residues. V gave up 6 bases and J gave up 4 bases, with 15 bases separating them. CDR1 and CDR2 from the germline V gene are MNHEY and SMNVEV (reference sequence). Here the CDR3 reads CASSRWQSNNEKLFF. The CDR3, as DNA: TGTGCCAGCAGCCGCTGGCAGTCAAATAATGAAAAACTGTTTTTT.

The chain combines TRBV18 with TRBJ1-1, with D maybe TRBD1 (5 bases). The CDR3 consists of 17 residues. CDR1 is KGHSH, CDR2 LQKENI, per germline. Trimming pared 2 bases from V and 3 bases from J, leaving 19 bases between. CDR3 region: CASSPVPISTVDTEAFF. CDR3 nucleotide sequence: TGTGCCAGCTCACCAGTCCCTATCTCGACAGTCGACACTGAAGCTTTCTTT.

The gene calls are TRBV6-6 and TRBJ1-3; 7 nucleotides line up with TRBD1. CDR1 MNHNY and CDR2 SVGAGI come from the germline V gene (reference sequence). V shed 5 bases, J shed 2 bases, and the junction held 9 bases outside the gene matches. This CDR3 has 16 amino acids. CDR3 residues: CASSDYGTDAGNTIYF. As DNA, the CDR3 is TGTGCCAGCAGTGACTACGGGACAGACGCTGGAAACACCATATATTTT.

This chain links TRBV4-1 with TRBJ2-1, with D maybe TRBD2 (7 bases). The CDR3 sequence is 17 residues long. Germline CDR1 MGHRA, CDR2 YSYEKL. Trimming took off 3 bases at V and 6 bases at J, with 21 bases between the two ends. CDR3 sequence reads: CASSHPARRRGLNEQFF. Here the CDR3 DNA reads TGCGCCAGCAGCCACCCCGCCCGGAGGCGGGGGCTCAATGAGCAGTTCTTC.

The chain carries TRBV11-2 and TRBJ1-2; D might be TRBD1 (6 bases). Germline V gene lookup returns CDR1 SGHAT and CDR2 FQNNGV. Trimming pared 2 bases from V and 3 bases from J, leaving 19 bases between. There are 17 residues in the CDR3. CDR3 nucleotide sequence: TGTGCCAGCAGCTTAACGGGTCTTGCAGGGGATCACTATGGCTACACCTTC. Translated: CASSLTGLAGDHYGYTF.

The genes are TRBV27 and TRBJ2-5; 9 bases are a match to TRBD1. The CDR3 is made up of 15 amino acids. The trim removed 8 bases at V and 6 bases at J, leaving 13 bases unmatched. Germline lookup yields CDR1 MNHEY and CDR2 SMNVEV (reference sequence). The chain's CDR3 is CASALYRDRAKTQYF. The CDR3 DNA reads TGTGCCAGCGCCTTATACCGGGACAGGGCCAAGACCCAGTACTTC.

The genes are TRBV28 and TRBJ1-5; the D gene is possibly TRBD1 (5 bases). V was shortened by 4 bases and J by 6 bases, with 13 bases between the two germline ends. CDR3 size: 14 residues. Germline CDR1 MDHEN, CDR2 SYDVKM. The chain's CDR3 is CASSSPGKGQPQHF. The CDR3 DNA sequence: TGTGCCAGCAGTTCCCCAGGGAAAGGTCAGCCCCAGCATTTT.

A single count supports this clone. This chain links TRBV6-5 with TRBJ2-1; weak D call: TRBD2 (7 bases). The ends were cut back, 2 bases at V and 4 bases at J, with 12 bases in the middle. The CDR3 is made up of 15 amino acids. Germline V lookup: CDR1 MNHEY, CDR2 SVGAGI. The CDR3 spells CASSYEGGPYNEQFF. As DNA, the CDR3 is TGTGCCAGCAGTTACGAGGGGGGGCCTTACAATGAGCAGTTCTTC.

The chain has TRBV6-6 and TRBJ1-5; TRBD1 matches at 7 bases. Germline CDR1 MNHNY, CDR2 SVGAGI (reference sequence). CDR3 size: 15 residues. V gave up 6 bases and J gave up 5 bases; unmatched junction bases: 10. In nucleotides, the CDR3 is TGTGCCAGCAGCGGACCGGGACAGAGTGATCAGCCCCAGCATTTT. It encodes CASSGPGQSDQPQHF.

The genes are TRBV19 and TRBJ1-1; 12 bases line up with TRBD1. The CDR3 is 18 amino acids. The V gene end was trimmed by 7 bases and the J gene end by 1 base; junction bases not matched to a gene: 13. Germline values: CDR1 LNHDA, CDR2 SQIVND (reference sequence). The CDR3 DNA is TGTGCCAGTACTAACTCCCGGGACAGGGGGCGTTCGAACACTGAAGCTTTCTTT. The encoded protein is CASTNSRDRGRSNTEAFF.

J is TRBJ2-1 and V is TRBV29-1; 10 positions agree with TRBD1. The CDR3 contains 17 residues. Trimming cost V 5 bases and J 6 bases; bases outside gene matches: 16. Germline CDR1 SQVTM, CDR2 ANQGSEA. The CDR3 DNA sequence: TGCAGCGTTCCCAAGGGGTTGGGACAGGGGCTAAGCAATGAGCAGTTCTTC. It yields the protein CSVPKGLGQGLSNEQFF.

V gene TRBV6-5 combines with J gene TRBJ2-2, with no clear D. Germline CDR1 is MNHEY and CDR2 is SVGAGI. The V gene lost 0 bases and the J gene lost 5 bases, with 13 bases spanning the gap. The CDR3 totals 16 residues. This chain's CDR3 is CASSYSAVEETGELFF. DNA for the CDR3: TGTGCCAGCAGTTACTCCGCGGTTGAGGAGACCGGGGAGCTGTTTTTT.

The V call is TRBV27, the J call TRBJ1-2; 12 bases are shared with TRBD1. From germline, CDR1 is MNHEY and CDR2 SMNVEV (reference sequence). The CDR3 sequence is 15 residues long. Trimming cost V 7 bases and J 7 bases; bases outside gene matches: 10. CDR3 nucleotides: TGTGCCAGCACCTCACGGGGGACAGGGGGCTCTGGCTACACCTTC. Translation: CASTSRGTGGSGYTF.

This clone appeared a few times. V gene TRBV28 combines with J gene TRBJ2-1; tentatively, D is TRBD2 (6 bases). V lost 3 bases, J lost 0 bases, and 24 bases lay in between. Germline CDR1 MDHEN, CDR2 SYDVKM. The CDR3 is made up of 20 amino acids. The CDR3 sequence is CASSFRGPPRGESSYNEQFF. As DNA, the CDR3 is TGTGCCAGCAGTTTTCGAGGGCCTCCGCGCGGGGAAAGCTCCTACAATGAGCAGTTCTTC.

The V gene is TRBV15, the J gene TRBJ1-4; 8 bases align to TRBD1. V shed 4 bases and J 6 bases; nucleotides not matched to a gene: 1. Germline V gene data show CDR1 as LNHNV and CDR2 as YYDKDF (reference sequence). The CDR3 sequence is 13 residues long. The chain's CDR3 is CATSNRGDEKLFF. As DNA, the CDR3 is TGTGCCACCAGCAACAGGGGGGATGAAAAACTGTTTTTT.

CDR3 residues: CASSSYRGEAFF. The CDR3 bases are TGTGCCAGCAGCTCGTACAGGGGTGAAGCTTTCTTT. The rearrangement joins TRBV7-6 to TRBJ1-1; TRBD1 matches at 7 bases. Unmatched junction bases numbered 3, after V lost 4 bases and J lost 7 bases. CDR3 size: 12 residues. From germline, CDR1 is SGHVS and CDR2 FNYEAQ. Using reference TRBV7-6 and TRBJ1-1 for the parts outside the CDR3, the full variable domain is GAGVSQSPRYKVTKRGQDVALRCDPISGHVSLYWYRQALGQGPEFLTYFNYEAQQDKSGLPNDRFSAERPEGSISTLTIQRTEQRDSAMYRCASSSYRGEAFFGQGTRLTVV.

The chain joins TRBV10-3 to TRBJ1-6; no firm D call. The V and J ends lost 11 bases and 4 bases respectively, with 18 bases between them. The V gene's germline CDR1 is ENHRY and CDR2 SYGVKD. The CDR3 length is 15 residues. Written as DNA, the CDR3 is TGTGCCGTAAAGGTGGGAGGAGGTTATAATTCACCCCTCCACTTT. Encoded protein: CAVKVGGGYNSPLHF.

This clone was detected only once. The chain combines TRBV7-3 with TRBJ2-2; 9 bases match TRBD1. Germline values: CDR1 SGHTA, CDR2 FQGTGA. After removal of 5 bases from V and 3 bases from J, the junction contained 13 bases not matched to a gene. The CDR3 extends over 18 amino acids. This chain's CDR3 is CASSHGDRVGPDTGELFF. DNA of the CDR3: TGTGCCAGCAGCCACGGGGACAGGGTGGGCCCGGACACCGGGGAGCTGTTTTTT.

This clone appeared a few times. This chain joins TRBV27 and TRBJ2-3, with a possible D match to TRBD1 (6 bases). In germline, CDR1 is MNHEY, CDR2 SMNVEV (reference sequence). The CDR3 loop spans 16 amino acids. V lost 1 base and J lost 2, with 13 bases in between. The CDR3 loop is CASSLFGNRVTDTQYF. In nucleotides, the CDR3 is TGTGCCAGCAGTTTATTCGGGAACAGGGTCACAGATACGCAGTATTTT.

This clone has a count of ten or more. The chain joins TRBV6-1 to TRBJ1-5; TRBD1 matches at 10 bases. Germline V lookup: CDR1 MNHNS, CDR2 SASEGT. V was pared by 7 bases and J by 6 bases, with 6 bases of the junction left unmatched. CDR3 size: 14 residues. CDR3 in amino acids: CASIKTGGGQPQHF. In DNA, the CDR3 is TGTGCCAGCATCAAGACAGGGGGCGGTCAGCCCCAGCATTTT.

Here the CDR3 DNA reads TGCAGCGCCGTCACAGGGGGCGTGGATGGCTACACCTTC. It codes for CSAVTGGVDGYTF. V gene TRBV29-1 combines with J gene TRBJ1-2, with 9 bases matching TRBD1. The CDR3 spans 13 residues. Germline values: CDR1 SQVTM, CDR2 ANQGSEA. V shed 7 bases and J 6 bases; nucleotides not matched to a gene: 9.